This TCR beta chain was observed in a study of regulatory T cells in long-lasting Graves disease. Stated time point: persistent/refractory GD, antithyroid drugs over 5 years with positive TRAb. RNA extracted from PBMCs served as the sequencing template. The CDR3 is 11 amino acids. The V gene's germline CDR1 is DFQATT and CDR2 SNEGSKA (reference sequence). TCR beta libraries were built with iRepertoire HTBI primers and Arm-PCR of CDR3 regions. TCRdb redid the calling of the multiplex PCR reads with MiXCR, one entry per CDR3 protein. The table has around 400,000 distinct CDR3 sequences, roughly 25% seen once. This clonotype was counted between two and nine times.

Sequenced material: peripheral blood mononuclear cells (PBMCs), taken when the disease was refractory, from a patient treated with antithyroid drugs. The sequence derives from a woman in her forties with Graves disease. This rearrangement joins TRBV20-1 to TRBJ2-7; 7 bases are shared with TRBD2. The CDR3: CSTTSIHEQYF. Written as DNA, the CDR3 is TGCAGCACGACTAGCATTCACGAGCAGTACTTC.